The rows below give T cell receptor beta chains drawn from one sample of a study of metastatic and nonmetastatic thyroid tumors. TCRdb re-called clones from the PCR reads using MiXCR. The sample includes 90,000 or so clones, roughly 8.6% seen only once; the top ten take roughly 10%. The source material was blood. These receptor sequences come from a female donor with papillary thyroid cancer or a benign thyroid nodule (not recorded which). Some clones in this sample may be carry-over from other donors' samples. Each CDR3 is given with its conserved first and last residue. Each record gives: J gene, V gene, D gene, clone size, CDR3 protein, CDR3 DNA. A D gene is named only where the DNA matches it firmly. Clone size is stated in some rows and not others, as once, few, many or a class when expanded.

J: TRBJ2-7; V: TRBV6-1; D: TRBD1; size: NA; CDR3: CASSVGQGNYEQYF; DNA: TGTGCCAGCAGTGTGGGACAGGGCAACTACGAGCAGTACTTC
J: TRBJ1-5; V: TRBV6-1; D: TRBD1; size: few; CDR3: CASSVRQGGNQPQHF; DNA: TGTGCCAGCAGTGTGCGTCAGGGGGGCAATCAGCCCCAGCATTTT
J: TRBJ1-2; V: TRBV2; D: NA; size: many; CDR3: CASSEAGDGYTF; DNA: TGTGCCAGCAGTGAAGCGGGGGATGGCTACACCTTC
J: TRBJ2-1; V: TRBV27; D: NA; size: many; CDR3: CASTQTGYNEQFF; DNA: TGTGCCAGCACCCAGACTGGATACAATGAGCAGTTCTTC
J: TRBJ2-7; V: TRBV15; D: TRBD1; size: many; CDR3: CATSREQGAYEQYF; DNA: TGTGCCACCAGCAGAGAACAGGGGGCCTACGAGCAGTACTTC
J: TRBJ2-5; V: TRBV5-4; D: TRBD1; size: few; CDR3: CASSSTGGAGETQYF; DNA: TGTGCCAGCAGCTCGACAGGGGGCGCTGGGGAGACCCAGTACTTC
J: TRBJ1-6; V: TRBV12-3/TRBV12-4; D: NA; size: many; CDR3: CASSLALDVNSPLHF; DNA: TGTGCCAGCAGTTTAGCGCTTGACGTTAATTCACCCCTCCACTTT
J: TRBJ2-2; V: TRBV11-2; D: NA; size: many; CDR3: CASSPLLEGELFF; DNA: TGTGCCAGCAGCCCCCTGCTAGAAGGGGAGCTGTTTTTT
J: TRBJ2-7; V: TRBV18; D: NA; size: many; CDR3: CASSGTEYTYEQYF; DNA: TGTGCCAGCTCAGGGACTGAATACACCTACGAGCAGTACTTC
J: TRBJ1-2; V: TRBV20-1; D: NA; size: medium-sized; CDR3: CSARGYSSNYGYTF; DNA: TGCAGTGCTAGAGGGTACAGCTCGAACTATGGCTACACCTTC
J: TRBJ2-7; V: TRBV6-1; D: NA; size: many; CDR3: CASSYSAYEQYF; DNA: TGTGCCAGCAGTTATTCCGCCTACGAGCAGTACTTC
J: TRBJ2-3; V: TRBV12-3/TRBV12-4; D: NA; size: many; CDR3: CASTNKGHTQYF; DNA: TGTGCCAGCACGAACAAAGGGCATACGCAGTATTTT
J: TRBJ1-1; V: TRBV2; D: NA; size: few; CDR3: CAISEVWTGQAFF; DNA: TGTGCCATCAGTGAAGTTTGGACCGGCCAAGCTTTCTTT
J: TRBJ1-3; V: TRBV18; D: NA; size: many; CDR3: CASSPQPLSGNTIYF; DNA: TGTGCCAGCTCACCACAACCTCTCTCTGGAAACACCATATATTTT
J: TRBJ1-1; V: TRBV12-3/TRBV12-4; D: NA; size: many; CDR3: CASSDRRVTEAFF; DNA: TGTGCCAGCAGCGACAGGAGGGTCACTGAAGCTTTCTTT
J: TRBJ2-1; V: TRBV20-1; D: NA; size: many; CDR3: CSAHGRLYNEQFF; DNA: TGCAGTGCTCACGGGAGATTATACAATGAGCAGTTCTTC
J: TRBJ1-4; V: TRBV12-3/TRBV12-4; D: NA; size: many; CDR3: CASGPTGPRVEKLFF; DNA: TGTGCCAGCGGCCCTACAGGTCCGCGTGTTGAAAAACTGTTTTTT
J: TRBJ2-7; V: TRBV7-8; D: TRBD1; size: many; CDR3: CASSFTIFPGQGNEQYF; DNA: TGTGCCAGCAGCTTCACTATATTCCCGGGACAGGGGAACGAGCAGTACTTC
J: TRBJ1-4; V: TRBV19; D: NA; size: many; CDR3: CASSNEITGVFF; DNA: TGTGCCAGTAGTAACGAGATTACGGGGGTGTTTTTT
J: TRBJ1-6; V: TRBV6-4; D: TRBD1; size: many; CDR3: CASSDGTGNSPLHF; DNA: TGTGCCAGCAGTGACGGGACAGGGAATTCACCCCTCCACTTT
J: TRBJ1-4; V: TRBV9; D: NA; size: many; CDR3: CASSVEQGDEKLFF; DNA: TGTGCCAGCAGCGTAGAACAAGGAGATGAAAAACTGTTTTTT
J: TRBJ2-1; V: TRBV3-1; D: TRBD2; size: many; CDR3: CASSPRTSGGARNEQFF; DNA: TGTGCCAGCAGCCCTCGGACTAGCGGGGGGGCCCGGAATGAGCAGTTCTTC
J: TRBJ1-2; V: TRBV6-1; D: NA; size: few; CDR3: CATRPQRGGYTF; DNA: TGTGCCACCCGTCCGCAAAGGGGTGGCTACACCTTC
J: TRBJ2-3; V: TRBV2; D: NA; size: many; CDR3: CASSAFTDTQYF; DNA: TGTGCCAGCAGCGCCTTCACAGATACGCAGTATTTT
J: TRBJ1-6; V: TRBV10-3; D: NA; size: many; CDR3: CAISETGIGSPLHF; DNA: TGTGCCATCAGTGAAACAGGGATAGGTTCACCCCTCCACTTT
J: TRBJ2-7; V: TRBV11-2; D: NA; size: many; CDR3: CASSLDRPTDEQYF; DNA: TGTGCCAGCAGCTTAGATCGGCCGACAGACGAGCAGTACTTC
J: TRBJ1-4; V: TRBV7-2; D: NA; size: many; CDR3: CASSLGGDAEKLFF; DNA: TGTGCCAGCAGCCTAGGGGGGGACGCGGAAAAACTGTTTTTT
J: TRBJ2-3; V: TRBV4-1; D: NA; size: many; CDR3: CASSQALVDTQYF; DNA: TGCGCCAGCAGCCAAGCCCTAGTGGATACGCAGTATTTT
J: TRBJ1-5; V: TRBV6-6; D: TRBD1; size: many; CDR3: CASRGHRGPSSSNQPQHF; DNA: TGTGCCAGCAGAGGGCACAGGGGCCCTTCATCTAGCAATCAGCCCCAGCATTTT
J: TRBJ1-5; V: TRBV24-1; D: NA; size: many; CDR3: CATSGSGGTENQPQHF; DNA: TGTGCCACCAGTGGAAGTGGGGGGACGGAGAATCAGCCCCAGCATTTT
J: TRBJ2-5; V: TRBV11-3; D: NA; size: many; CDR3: CASSLDLRGTQYF; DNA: TGTGCCAGCAGCTTAGACCTACGGGGGACCCAGTACTTC
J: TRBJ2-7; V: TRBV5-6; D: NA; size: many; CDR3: CASSLIDTYEQYF; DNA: TGTGCCAGCAGCTTGATCGATACGTACGAGCAGTACTTC
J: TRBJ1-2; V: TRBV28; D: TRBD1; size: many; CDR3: CASRQGGDLDSYTF; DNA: TGTGCCAGCAGGCAGGGGGGAGATCTCGACAGCTACACCTTC
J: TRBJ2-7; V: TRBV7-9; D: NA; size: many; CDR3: CASSSRASYEQYF; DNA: TGTGCCAGCAGCTCCCGTGCGTCCTACGAGCAGTACTTC
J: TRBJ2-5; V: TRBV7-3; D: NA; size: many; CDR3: CASSLSRDNRETQYF; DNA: TGTGCCAGCAGCTTATCCCGGGACAATCGAGAGACCCAGTACTTC
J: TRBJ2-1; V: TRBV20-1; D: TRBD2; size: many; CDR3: CSARERAGGPVEQFF; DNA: TGCAGTGCTAGAGAGCGAGCGGGGGGGCCGGTTGAGCAGTTCTTC
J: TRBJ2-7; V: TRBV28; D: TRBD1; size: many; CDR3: CASSLEGAKQYF; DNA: TGTGCCAGCAGTTTAGAGGGGGCCAAGCAGTACTTC
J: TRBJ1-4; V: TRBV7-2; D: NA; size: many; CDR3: CASSSDRATNEKLFF; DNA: TGTGCCAGCAGCTCCGACAGAGCAACTAATGAAAAACTGTTTTTT
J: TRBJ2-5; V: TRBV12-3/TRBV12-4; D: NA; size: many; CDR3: CASSLSLQQETQYF; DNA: TGTGCCAGCAGTTTATCTCTCCAGCAGGAGACCCAGTACTTC